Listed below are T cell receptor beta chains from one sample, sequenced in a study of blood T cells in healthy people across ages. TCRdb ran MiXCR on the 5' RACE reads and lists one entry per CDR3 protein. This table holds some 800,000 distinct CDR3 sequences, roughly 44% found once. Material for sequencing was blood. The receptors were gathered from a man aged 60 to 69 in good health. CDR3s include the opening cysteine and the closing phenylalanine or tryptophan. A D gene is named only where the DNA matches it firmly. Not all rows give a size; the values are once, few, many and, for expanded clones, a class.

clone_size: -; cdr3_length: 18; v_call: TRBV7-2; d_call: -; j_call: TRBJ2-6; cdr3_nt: TGTGCCAGCAGCTTCTTGGCGGCAGGGAGGTCTGGGGCCAACGTCCTGACTTTC; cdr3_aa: CASSFLAAGRSGANVLTF
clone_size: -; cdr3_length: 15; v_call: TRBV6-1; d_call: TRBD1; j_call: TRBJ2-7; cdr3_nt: TGTGCCAGCAGTGGAGGGTGGACAGGTCCCTACGAGCAGTACTTC; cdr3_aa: CASSGGWTGPYEQYF
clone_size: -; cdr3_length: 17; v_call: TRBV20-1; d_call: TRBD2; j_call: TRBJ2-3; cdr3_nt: TGCAGTGCTAGAGATCTCGCCGCGGGAGGGAACACAGATACGCAGTATTTT; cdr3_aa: CSARDLAAGGNTDTQYF
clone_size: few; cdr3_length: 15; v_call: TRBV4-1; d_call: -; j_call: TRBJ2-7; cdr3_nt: TGCGCCAGCAGCCAAGAAGATGAGGGGCTGAGCGAGCAGTACTTC; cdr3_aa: CASSQEDEGLSEQYF
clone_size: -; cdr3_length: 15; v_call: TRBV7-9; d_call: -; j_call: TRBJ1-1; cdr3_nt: TGTGCCAGCAGCTTAAGGTCGCTGACGAACACTGAAGCTTTCTTT; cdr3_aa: CASSLRSLTNTEAFF
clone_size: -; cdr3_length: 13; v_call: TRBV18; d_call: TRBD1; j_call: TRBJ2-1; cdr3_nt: TGTGCCAGCTCACCAGGACAGGCAAATGAGCAGTTCTTC; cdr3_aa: CASSPGQANEQFF
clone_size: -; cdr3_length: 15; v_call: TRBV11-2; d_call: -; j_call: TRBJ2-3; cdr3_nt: TGTGCCAGCAGCGGGCGGGGGCCTAGCACAGATACGCAGTATTTT; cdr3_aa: CASSGRGPSTDTQYF
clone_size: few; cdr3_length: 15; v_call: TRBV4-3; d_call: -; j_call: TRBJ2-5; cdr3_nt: TGCGCCAGCAGCCAAGATCGGGGCGCCCAAGAGACCCAGTACTTC; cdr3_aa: CASSQDRGAQETQYF
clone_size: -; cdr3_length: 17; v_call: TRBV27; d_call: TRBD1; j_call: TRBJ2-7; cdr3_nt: TGTGCCAGCAGCGTAACCTCAGCCGGGACAGGGAAATACGAGCAGTACTTC; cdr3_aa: CASSVTSAGTGKYEQYF
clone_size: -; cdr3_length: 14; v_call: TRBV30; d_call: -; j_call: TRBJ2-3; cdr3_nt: TGTGCCTGGAGGGGTGGGGGGGGGGCCGATACGCAGTATTTT; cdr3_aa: CAWRGGGGADTQYF
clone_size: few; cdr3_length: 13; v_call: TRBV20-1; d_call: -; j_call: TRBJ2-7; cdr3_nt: TGCAGTGCTAGTTCTATATCCTACAATGAGCAGTACTTC; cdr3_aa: CSASSISYNEQYF
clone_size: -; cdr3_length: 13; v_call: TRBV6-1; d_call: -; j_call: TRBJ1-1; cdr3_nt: TGTGCCAGCAGCCCCGGGGGGGGCACTGAAGTTTTCTTT; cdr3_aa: CASSPGGGTEVFF
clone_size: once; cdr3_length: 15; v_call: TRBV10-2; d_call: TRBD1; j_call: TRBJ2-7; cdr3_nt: TGCGCCAGCAGTGAGTCGAGACAGGGGGCGGACGAGCAGTACTTC; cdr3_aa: CASSESRQGADEQYF
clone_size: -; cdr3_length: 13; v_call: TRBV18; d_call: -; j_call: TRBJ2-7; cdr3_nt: TGTGCCAGCTCTCCAGCGGACACCTACGAGCAGTACTTC; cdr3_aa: CASSPADTYEQYF
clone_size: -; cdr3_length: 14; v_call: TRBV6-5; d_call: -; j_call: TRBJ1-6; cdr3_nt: TGTGCCAGCAGCCAGGGACACAGGGATTCACCCCTCCACTTT; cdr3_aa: CASSQGHRDSPLHF
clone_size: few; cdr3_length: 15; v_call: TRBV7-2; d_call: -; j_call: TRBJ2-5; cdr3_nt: TGTGCCAGCAGCTTAGCCGGGACTGCCAAAGAGACCCAGTACTTC; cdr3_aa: CASSLAGTAKETQYF
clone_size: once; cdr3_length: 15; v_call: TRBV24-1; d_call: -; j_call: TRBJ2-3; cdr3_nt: TGTGCCACCAGTCCCCGGGACACTAGCACAGATACGCAGTATTTT; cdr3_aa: CATSPRDTSTDTQYF
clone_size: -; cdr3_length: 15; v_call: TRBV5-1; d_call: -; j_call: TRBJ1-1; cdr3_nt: TGCGCCAGCAGCTTAACGGCATCAGAGAACACTGAAGCTTTCTTT; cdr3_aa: CASSLTASENTEAFF
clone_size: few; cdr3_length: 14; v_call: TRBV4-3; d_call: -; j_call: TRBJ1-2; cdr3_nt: TGCGCCAGCAGCCAAGCAGGGGCGGACTATGGCTACACCTTC; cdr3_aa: CASSQAGADYGYTF
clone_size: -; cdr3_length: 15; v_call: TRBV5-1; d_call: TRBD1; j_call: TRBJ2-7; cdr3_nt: TGCGCCAGCAGAAACAGGGGAATGAGCTCCTACGAGCAGTACTTC; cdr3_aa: CASRNRGMSSYEQYF
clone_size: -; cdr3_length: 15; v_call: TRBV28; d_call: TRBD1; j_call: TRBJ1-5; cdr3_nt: TGTGCCAGCAGTCCAGGGACAGGGCAACGGCAGCCCCAGCATTTT; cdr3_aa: CASSPGTGQRQPQHF
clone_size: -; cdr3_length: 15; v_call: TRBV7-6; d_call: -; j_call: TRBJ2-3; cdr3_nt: TGTGCCAGCAGCTCTCGGGGAGAGGGCACAGATACGCAGTATTTT; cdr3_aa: CASSSRGEGTDTQYF
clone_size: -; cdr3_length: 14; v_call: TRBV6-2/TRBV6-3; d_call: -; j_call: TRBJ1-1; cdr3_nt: TGTGCCACTTTCCACCCAGGGAAGGACACTGAAGCTTTCTTT; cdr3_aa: CATFHPGKDTEAFF
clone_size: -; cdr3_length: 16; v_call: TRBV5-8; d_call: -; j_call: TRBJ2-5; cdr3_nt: TGTGCCAGCAGCTTGGGTTTATCCTGGAGGGGAAAGACCCAGTACTTC; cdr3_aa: CASSLGLSWRGKTQYF
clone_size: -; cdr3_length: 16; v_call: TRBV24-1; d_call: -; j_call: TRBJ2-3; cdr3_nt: TGTGCCACCAGTGATTCGTGGCAGTACGGCACAGATACGCAGTATTTT; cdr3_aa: CATSDSWQYGTDTQYF
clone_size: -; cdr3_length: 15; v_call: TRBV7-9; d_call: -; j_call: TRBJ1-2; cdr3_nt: TGTGCCAGCAGCCGAGTAGCGGGGGCTAACTATGGCTACACCTTC; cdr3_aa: CASSRVAGANYGYTF
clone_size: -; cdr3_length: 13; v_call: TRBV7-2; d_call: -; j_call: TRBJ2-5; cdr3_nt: TGTGCCAGCAGCCCCCACAGGGCAGAGACCCAGTACTTC; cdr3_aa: CASSPHRAETQYF
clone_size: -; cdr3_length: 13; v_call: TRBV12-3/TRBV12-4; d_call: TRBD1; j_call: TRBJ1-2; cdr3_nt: TGTGCCAGCAGACCGACAGGGATCTATGGCTACACCTTC; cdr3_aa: CASRPTGIYGYTF
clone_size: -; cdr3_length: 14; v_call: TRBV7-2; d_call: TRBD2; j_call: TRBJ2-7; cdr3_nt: TGTGCCAGCAGCGTTAGCGGGGTAAACTACGAGCAGTACTTC; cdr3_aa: CASSVSGVNYEQYF
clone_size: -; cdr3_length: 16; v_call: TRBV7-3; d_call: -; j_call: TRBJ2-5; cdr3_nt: TGTGCCAGCAGCATCCGGGACTGGAACGATGGAGAGACCCAGTACTTC; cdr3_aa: CASSIRDWNDGETQYF
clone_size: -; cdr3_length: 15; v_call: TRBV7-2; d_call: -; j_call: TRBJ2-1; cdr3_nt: TGTGCCATCCAACGCCAAGGGACACCCTACAATGAGCAGTTCTTC; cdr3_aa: CAIQRQGTPYNEQFF
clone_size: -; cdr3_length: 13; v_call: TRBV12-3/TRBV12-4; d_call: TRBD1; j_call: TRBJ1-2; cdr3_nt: TGTGTCAGCAGGCAGGGGGCTAACTATGGCTACACCTTC; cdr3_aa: CVSRQGANYGYTF
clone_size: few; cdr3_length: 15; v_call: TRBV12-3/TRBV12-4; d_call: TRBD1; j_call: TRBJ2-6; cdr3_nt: TGTGCCAGCAGTATTGACAGGGCTGGGGCCAACGTCCTGACTTTC; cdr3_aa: CASSIDRAGANVLTF
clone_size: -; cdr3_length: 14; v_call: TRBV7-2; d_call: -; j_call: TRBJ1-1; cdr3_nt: TGTGCCAGCAGCACAGAGGGGGGGAACACTGAAGCTTTCTTT; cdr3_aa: CASSTEGGNTEAFF
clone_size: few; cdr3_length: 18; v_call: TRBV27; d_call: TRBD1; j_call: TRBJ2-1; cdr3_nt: TGTGCCAGCCGATCAGCCGGGGCCGGGACAGGGGGCTTAAATGAGCAGTTCTTC; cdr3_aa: CASRSAGAGTGGLNEQFF
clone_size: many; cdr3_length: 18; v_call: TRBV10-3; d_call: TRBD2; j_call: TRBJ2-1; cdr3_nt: TGTGCCATCAGGGACCCCCCCGCTAGCGGGAGCTCCTACAATGAGCAGTTCTTC; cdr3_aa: CAIRDPPASGSSYNEQFF
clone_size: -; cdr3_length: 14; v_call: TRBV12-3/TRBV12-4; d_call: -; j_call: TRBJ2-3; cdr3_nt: TGTGCCAGCAGTTTGACAGGTTACACAGATACGCAGTATTTT; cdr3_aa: CASSLTGYTDTQYF
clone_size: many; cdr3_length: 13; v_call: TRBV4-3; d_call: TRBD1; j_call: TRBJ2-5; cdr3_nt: TGCGCCAGCGGACAGGCCTTACAAGAGACCCAGTACTTC; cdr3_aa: CASGQALQETQYF
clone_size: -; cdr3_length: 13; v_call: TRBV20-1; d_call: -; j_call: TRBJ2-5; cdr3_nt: TGCAGTGCTAGAATAGCGCAGCTAGAGACCCAGTACTTC; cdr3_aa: CSARIAQLETQYF
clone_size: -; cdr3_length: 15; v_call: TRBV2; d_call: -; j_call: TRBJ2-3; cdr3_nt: TGTGCCAGCAGTAGGCAGGGACTTAGGACAGATACGCAGTATTTT; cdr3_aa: CASSRQGLRTDTQYF
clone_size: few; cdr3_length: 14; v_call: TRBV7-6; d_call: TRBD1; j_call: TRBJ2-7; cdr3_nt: TGTGCCAGCAGCAAGGACAGGGGATCCTACGAGCAGTACTTC; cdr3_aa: CASSKDRGSYEQYF
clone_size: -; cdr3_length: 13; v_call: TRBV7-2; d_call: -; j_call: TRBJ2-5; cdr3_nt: TGTGCCAGCAGCCCCACAACTCAAGAGACCCAGTACTTC; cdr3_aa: CASSPTTQETQYF
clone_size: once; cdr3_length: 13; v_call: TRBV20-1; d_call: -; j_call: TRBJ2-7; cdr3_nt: TGCAGTGCTAGATGGGGGGCCTACAATGAGCAGTACTTC; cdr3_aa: CSARWGAYNEQYF
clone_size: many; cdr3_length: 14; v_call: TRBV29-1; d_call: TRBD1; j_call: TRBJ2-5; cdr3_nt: TGCAGCGTTGACCGGGACAGGGGGGTCGGGACCCAGTACTTC; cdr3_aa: CSVDRDRGVGTQYF
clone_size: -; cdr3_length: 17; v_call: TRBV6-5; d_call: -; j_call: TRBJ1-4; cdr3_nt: TGTGCCAGTAGATACTCAGGGGTATTTACAACTAATGAAAAACTGTTTTTT; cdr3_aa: CASRYSGVFTTNEKLFF